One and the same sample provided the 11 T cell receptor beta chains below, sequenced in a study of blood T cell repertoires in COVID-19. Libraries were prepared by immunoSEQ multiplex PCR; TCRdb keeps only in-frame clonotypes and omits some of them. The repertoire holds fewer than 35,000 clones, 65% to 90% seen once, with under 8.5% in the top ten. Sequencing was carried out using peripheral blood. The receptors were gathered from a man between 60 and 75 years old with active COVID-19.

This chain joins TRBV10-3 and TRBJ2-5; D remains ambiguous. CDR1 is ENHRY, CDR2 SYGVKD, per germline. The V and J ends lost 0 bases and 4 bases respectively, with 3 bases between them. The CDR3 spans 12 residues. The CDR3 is CAISESRETQYF. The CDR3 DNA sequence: TGTGCCATCAGTGAGTCTCGAGAGACCCAGTACTTC.

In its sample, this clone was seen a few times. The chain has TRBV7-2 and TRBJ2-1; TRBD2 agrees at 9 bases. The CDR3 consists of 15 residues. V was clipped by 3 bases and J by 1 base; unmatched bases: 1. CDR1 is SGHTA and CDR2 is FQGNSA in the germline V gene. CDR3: CASSFSGSSYNEQFF. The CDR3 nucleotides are TGTGCCAGCAGCTTTAGCGGGAGTTCCTACAATGAGCAGTTCTTC.

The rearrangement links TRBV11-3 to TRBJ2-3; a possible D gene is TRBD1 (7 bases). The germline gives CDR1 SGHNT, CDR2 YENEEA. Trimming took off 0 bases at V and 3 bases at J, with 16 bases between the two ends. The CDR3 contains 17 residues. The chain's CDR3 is CASSLDGQGGKTDTQYF. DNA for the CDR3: TGTGCCAGCAGCTTAGATGGGCAGGGGGGAAAGACAGATACGCAGTATTTT.

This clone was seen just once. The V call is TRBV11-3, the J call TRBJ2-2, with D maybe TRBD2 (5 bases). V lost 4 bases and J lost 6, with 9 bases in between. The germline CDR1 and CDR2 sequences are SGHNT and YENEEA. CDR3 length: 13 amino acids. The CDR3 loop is CASSSGWAGELFF. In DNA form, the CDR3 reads TGTGCCAGCAGCTCGGGGTGGGCCGGGGAGCTGTTTTTT.

Here the CDR3 reads CASSWDRGTEAFF. CDR3 coding DNA: TGTGCCAGCAGCTGGGACAGGGGCACTGAAGCTTTCTTT. The V call is TRBV5-5, the J call TRBJ1-1; 10 positions agree with TRBD1. The CDR3 length is 13 residues. V trimming: 3 bases; J trimming: 4 bases; junction bases outside the gene matches: 0. CDR1 and CDR2 (germline): SGHKS, YYEKEE (reference sequence).

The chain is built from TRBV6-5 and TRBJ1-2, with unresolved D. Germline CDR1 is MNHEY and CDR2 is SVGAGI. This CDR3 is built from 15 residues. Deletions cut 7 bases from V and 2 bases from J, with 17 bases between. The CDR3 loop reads CASNMASGGNYGYTF. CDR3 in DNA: TGTGCCAGCAATATGGCGTCCGGAGGAAACTATGGCTACACCTTC.

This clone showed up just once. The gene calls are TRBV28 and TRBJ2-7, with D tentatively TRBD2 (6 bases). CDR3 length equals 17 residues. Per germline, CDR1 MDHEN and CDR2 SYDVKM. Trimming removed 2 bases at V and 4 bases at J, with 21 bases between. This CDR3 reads CASSLLRPDVGLYEQYF. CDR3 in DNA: TGTGCCAGCAGTTTACTGCGCCCGGACGTCGGACTATACGAGCAGTACTTC. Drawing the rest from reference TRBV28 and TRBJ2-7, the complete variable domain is DVKVTQSSRYLVKRTGEKVFLECVQDMDHENMFWYRQDPGLGLRLIYFSYDVKMKEKGDIPEGYSVSREKKERFSLILESASTNQTSMYLCASSLLRPDVGLYEQYFGPGTRLTVT.

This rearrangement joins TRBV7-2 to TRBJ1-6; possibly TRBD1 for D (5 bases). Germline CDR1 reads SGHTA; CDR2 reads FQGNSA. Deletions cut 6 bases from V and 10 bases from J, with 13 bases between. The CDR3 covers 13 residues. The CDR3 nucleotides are TGTGCCAGCAGACCAACGGGGGGATCACCCCTCCACTTT. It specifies CASRPTGGSPLHF.

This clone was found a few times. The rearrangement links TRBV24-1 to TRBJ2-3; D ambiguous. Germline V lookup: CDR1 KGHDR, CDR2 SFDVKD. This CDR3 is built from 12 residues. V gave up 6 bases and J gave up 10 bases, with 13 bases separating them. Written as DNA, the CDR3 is TGTGCCACCAGTCGTGGGCCCGAAGCGCAGTATTTT. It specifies CATSRGPEAQYF.

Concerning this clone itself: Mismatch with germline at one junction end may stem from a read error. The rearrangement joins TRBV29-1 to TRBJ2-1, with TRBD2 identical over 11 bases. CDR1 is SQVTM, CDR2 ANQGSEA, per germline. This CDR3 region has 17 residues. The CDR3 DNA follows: TGCAGCGTGACAGGACTAGCGGGTGTTAGCTCCTACAATGAGCAGCTCTTC. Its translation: CSVTGLAGVSSYNEQLF.

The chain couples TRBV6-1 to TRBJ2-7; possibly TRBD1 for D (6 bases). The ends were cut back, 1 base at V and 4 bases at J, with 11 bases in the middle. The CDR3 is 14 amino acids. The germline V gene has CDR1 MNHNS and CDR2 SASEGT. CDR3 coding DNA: TGTGCCAGCAGTGAAGTCGGCAGGGGTTACGAGCAGTACTTC. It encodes CASSEVGRGYEQYF.